Listed below are T cell receptor beta chains from one sample, sequenced in a study of identical twins. One entry per CDR3 protein results from TCRdb running MiXCR on the 5' RACE reads. The table shows around 680,000 distinct CDR3 sequences, with 8.6% occurring only once. The same specimen was also included in a second study, on yellow fever vaccine responses in identical twins.

The specimen was PBMCs. Every receptor here comes from a young woman in good health. Both conserved end residues are part of each CDR3. The D gene is left open where the match is weak. The size entry is marked missing in some rows and otherwise reads once, few, many or a size class.

j_call clone_size d_call v_call cdr3_aa cdr3_nt
TRBJ2-5 NA NA TRBV6-1 CASRLSRDPIGTQYF TGTGCCAGCAGACTTTCCCGGGACCCCATAGGGACCCAGTACTTC
TRBJ2-3 NA TRBD2 TRBV5-1 CASSLPTSGISTDTQYF TGCGCCAGCAGCTTACCGACTAGCGGGATAAGCACAGATACGCAGTATTTT
TRBJ2-1 few NA TRBV5-1 CASSSGRFNYNEQFF TGCGCCAGCAGCTCGGGTCGATTCAACTACAATGAGCAGTTCTTC
TRBJ1-1 NA TRBD1 TRBV28 CASSWGQAEGAFF TGTGCCAGCAGTTGGGGACAGGCCGAAGGAGCTTTCTTT
TRBJ2-7 many TRBD1 TRBV15 CATSRERPTRGQSYEQYF TGTGCCACCAGCAGAGAAAGGCCAACGAGGGGGCAGTCCTACGAGCAGTACTTC
TRBJ2-7 NA NA TRBV24-1 CATSDHQGGSYEQYF TGTGCCACCAGTGATCACCAGGGTGGGTCCTACGAGCAGTACTTC
TRBJ2-3 NA NA TRBV24-1 CATSDRGKGTDTQYF TGTGCCACCAGTGATCGAGGAAAGGGCACAGATACGCAGTATTTT
TRBJ2-3 NA NA TRBV20-1 CSAREKWGGGLDTQYF TGCAGTGCTAGAGAGAAGTGGGGTGGCGGGCTGGATACGCAGTATTTT
TRBJ2-7 many NA TRBV12-3/TRBV12-4 CASSGGTDPTYEQYF TGTGCCAGCAGTGGGGGGACAGACCCGACCTACGAGCAGTACTTC
TRBJ2-1 few NA TRBV28 CASSSSYEEQFF TGTGCCAGCAGTTCAAGCTACGAGGAGCAGTTCTTC
TRBJ2-1 NA TRBD2 TRBV28 CASSSGGGANEQFF TGTGCCAGCAGTTCTGGCGGGGGGGCCAATGAGCAGTTCTTC
TRBJ2-7 many NA TRBV6-2/TRBV6-3 CASSFTREQYF TGTGCCAGCAGCTTTACGAGAGAGCAGTACTTC
TRBJ2-1 few TRBD2 TRBV4-3 CASSLGLAPHNEQFF TGCGCCAGCAGCCTCGGACTAGCGCCCCACAATGAGCAGTTCTTC
TRBJ1-6 many NA TRBV4-2 CASSQERSDNSPLHF TGTGCCAGCAGCCAAGAAAGGTCGGATAATTCACCCCTCCACTTT
TRBJ1-5 many TRBD1 TRBV4-2 CASSQEPGQGGQPQHF TGTGCCAGCAGCCAAGAGCCGGGACAGGGAGGTCAGCCCCAGCATTTT
TRBJ2-1 many NA TRBV7-2 CASSLGGGYNEQFF TGTGCCAGCAGCTTAGGCGGAGGCTACAATGAGCAGTTCTTC
TRBJ2-5 NA NA TRBV7-9 CASSLAQGPQETQYF TGTGCCAGCAGCTTAGCCCAGGGACCGCAAGAGACCCAGTACTTC
TRBJ2-7 NA TRBD2 TRBV3-1 CASSQRTGGLVNEQYF TGTGCCAGCAGCCAACGAACGGGGGGTTTAGTCAACGAGCAGTACTTC
TRBJ2-7 NA TRBD2 TRBV3-1 CASSQEAGLAGIEQYF TGTGCCAGCAGCCAAGAGGCTGGGCTAGCGGGAATCGAGCAGTACTTC
TRBJ2-1 NA NA TRBV20-1 CSASSPNGEQFF TGCAGTGCTAGTAGTCCGAACGGTGAGCAGTTCTTC
TRBJ2-5 NA TRBD2 TRBV23-1 CASSQSTSAGGSRRETQYF TGCGCCAGCAGTCAATCGACTTCAGCGGGGGGCAGCAGGAGAGAGACCCAGTACTTC